This entry lists 8 T cell receptor beta chains sequenced from one sample in a study of cytomegalovirus exposure and HLA in healthy donors. PCR used 60 Vbeta primers and 13 Jbeta primers. Here immunoSEQ multiplex PCR was the method, and the copy in TCRdb shows in-frame clones only, minus some. This table holds 150,000 to 180,000 clones, approximately 80% found once. Specimen: PBMCs. The receptor source for this set is a woman aged 40 to 55 in good health and CMV-seronegative.

This chain links TRBV13 with TRBJ1-1, with D unresolved. The V gene lost 8 bases and the J gene lost 5 bases, with 12 bases spanning the gap. CDR1 is PRHDT and CDR2 is FYEKMQ in the germline V gene (reference sequence). This CDR3 is built from 12 residues. The CDR3 here is CASQVGETEAFF. Here the CDR3 DNA reads TGTGCCAGCCAAGTGGGCGAGACTGAAGCTTTCTTT.

CDR3 nucleotides: TGTGCCAGCAGCACTCCAGATACGCAGTATTTT. Protein: CASSTPDTQYF. The chain joins TRBV7-9 to TRBJ2-3; no reliable D call. The CDR3 contains 11 residues. Trimming took 5 bases from V and 4 from J, leaving 4 bases between them. CDR1 and CDR2 from the germline V gene are SEHNR and FQNEAQ (reference sequence).

This sequence joins TRBV28 and TRBJ1-1; 8 positions match TRBD1. From germline, CDR1 is MDHEN and CDR2 SYDVKM. The CDR3 sequence is 13 residues long. Trimming at V came to 5 bases and at J to 7 bases, leaving 6 bases not matched to a gene. CDR3 bases: TGTGCCAGCAGTCCGAGACAGGGGAATGAAGCTTTCTTT. Residues: CASSPRQGNEAFF.

J is TRBJ1-3 and V is TRBV15, with D possibly being TRBD1 (5 bases). The CDR3 consists of 17 residues. Trimming cost V 7 bases and J 2 bases, with 21 bases left between them. The germline V gene encodes CDR1 LNHNV and CDR2 YYDKDF (reference sequence). In DNA form, the CDR3 reads TGTGCCACCACCTCAAACGACAGAAAAGAACCTGGAAACACCATATATTTT. This codes for CATTSNDRKEPGNTIYF.

Here the CDR3 DNA reads TGTGCCAGCAGGGGACAGGGAACCTCCTATGGCTACACCTTC. It specifies CASRGQGTSYGYTF. The chain couples TRBV2 to TRBJ1-2; 9 bases match TRBD1. V gave up 6 bases and J gave up 4 bases; unmatched junction bases: 6. Germline assignment: CDR1 SNHLY and CDR2 FYNNEI. CDR3 length: 14 residues.

V usage is TRBV10-3 and J usage is TRBJ2-7, with 9 nucleotides matching TRBD2. V lost 4 bases and J lost 5; bases outside the gene matches: 9. CDR1 is ENHRY, CDR2 SYGVKD, per germline. The CDR3 runs to 15 residues. The CDR3 region has the DNA TGTGCCATCAGTGCCCTGACTAGCGGAGCGGACGAGCAGTACTTC. Translated, it gives CAISALTSGADEQYF.

V usage is TRBV9 and J usage is TRBJ2-7; 7 bases match TRBD2. The CDR3 runs to 13 residues. The germline V gene has CDR1 SGDLS and CDR2 YYNGEE. V lost 4 bases to trimming and J lost 5 bases; unmatched junction nucleotides: 6. The CDR3 sequence is CASSPAAGDEQYF. The CDR3, as DNA: TGTGCCAGCAGCCCCGCGGCGGGAGACGAGCAGTACTTC.

CDR3 in DNA: TGTGCCAGCAGCCCCCCAGGATCTGGGACAGGGAAGGGAGAGACCCAGTACTTC. Translated: CASSPPGSGTGKGETQYF. The chain joins TRBV21-1 to TRBJ2-5; the listed D gene, TRBD1, was not tested against the DNA. TRBV21-1 is shown as a pseudogene. This CDR3 region has 18 residues.